Reported below is one TCR beta chain. This entry belongs to a study of blood T cell repertoires in COVID-19. Profiling relied on immunoSEQ multiplex PCR, and the TCRdb table lists in-frame clones only, not all of them. Of around 80,000 clones detected, 75% to 85% appear once; the ten largest clones hold under 35%. The sample taken for sequencing was peripheral blood. This TCR was recovered from an elderly woman with acute or convalescent COVID-19.

The CDR3 region is CASSRKTSGKRVYTQYF. CDR3 bases: TGTGCCAGCAGCCGAAAGACTAGCGGGAAGAGGGTATATACGCAGTATTTT. This sequence joins TRBV3-1 (or the pseudogene TRBV3-2) and TRBJ2-3, with 11 bases lining up with TRBD2. V trimming: 4 bases; J trimming: 7 bases; junction bases outside the gene matches: 13. Germline CDR1 LGHDT, CDR2 YNNKEL (reference sequence). The CDR3 covers 17 residues.